This T cell receptor beta chain came from a study of PD-1 blockade in classical Hodgkin lymphoma. The repertoire was sequenced with immunoSEQ multiplex PCR; TCRdb's copy has only in-frame clones and lacks some. The data show 90,000 to 95,000 clones, 85% to 90% seen once. Every patient experienced relapse after autologous stem cell transplantation, and brentuximab vedotin exposure varied. This CDR3 is built from 14 residues. Trimming removed 5 bases from V and 5 bases from J, with 13 bases in between. The germline V gene has CDR1 SGHTA and CDR2 FQGNSA. The rearrangement joins TRBV7-2 to TRBJ1-5, with a tentative D call TRBD1 (5 bases). The sequencing here drew on peripheral blood mononuclear cells (PBMCs), taken before the second cycle of nivolumab. The receptor's source is a human donor with classical Hodgkin lymphoma. CDR3 in DNA: TGTGCCAGCAGCGCGCGTATGGGGGATCAGCCCCAGCATTTT. Translation gives CASSARMGDQPQHF.